This T cell receptor (beta chain) is drawn from a study of blood T cell repertoires in COVID-19. This CDR3 spans 18 amino acids. J gave up 0 bases and V 1 base, and 9 bases lay outside the gene matches. Germline V gene sequence: CDR1 LGHDT, CDR2 YNNKEL (reference sequence). The protocol was immunoSEQ multiplex PCR, while the TCRdb copy is restricted to in-frame clones and leaves out a portion. The sample shows approximately 280,000 clones, 88% of them seen only once. This rearrangement joins TRBV3-1 (or the pseudogene TRBV3-2) to TRBJ1-1; 9 bases match TRBD1. This sequence was found in a man between 18 and 29 years old with active or convalescent COVID-19. The sequenced material came from peripheral blood. The CDR3 here is CASSQVGQGSRVNTEAFF. The DNA for the CDR3 is TGTGCCAGCAGCCAAGTGGGACAGGGATCTCGTGTGAACACTGAAGCTTTCTTT.